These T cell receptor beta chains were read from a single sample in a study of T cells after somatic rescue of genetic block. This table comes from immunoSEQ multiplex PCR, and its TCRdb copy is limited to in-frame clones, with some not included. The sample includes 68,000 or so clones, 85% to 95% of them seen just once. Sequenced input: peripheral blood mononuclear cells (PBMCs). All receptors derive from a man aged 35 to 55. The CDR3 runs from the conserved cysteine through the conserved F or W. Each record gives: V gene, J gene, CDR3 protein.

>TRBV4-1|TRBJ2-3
CASSRLGDLPRGDTQYF
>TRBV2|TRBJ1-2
CASNRGGVGGYTF
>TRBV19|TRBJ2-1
CASSIDPGFPSYNEQFF
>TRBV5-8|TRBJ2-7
CASSWGGDEQYF
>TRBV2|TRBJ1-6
CASRWTEYNSPLHF
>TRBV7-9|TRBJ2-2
CASSLGVGELFF
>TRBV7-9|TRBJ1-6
CASSKQGPVYNSPLHF
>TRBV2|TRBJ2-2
CASRGGQANTGELFF
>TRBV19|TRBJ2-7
CASSQDRGYEQYF
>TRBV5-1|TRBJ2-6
CASQAVSGANVLTF
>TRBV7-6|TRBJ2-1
CASSLVPGDYNEQFF
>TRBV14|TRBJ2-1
CASSLRGGVVLPNEQFF
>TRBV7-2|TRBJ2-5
CASGKTSGVQEPQYF
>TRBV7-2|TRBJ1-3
CASSKQGLGTIYF
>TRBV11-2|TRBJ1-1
CASSLVTGPFF
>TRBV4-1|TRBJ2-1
CASSYSGAGRNEQFF
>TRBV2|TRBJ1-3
CASSVGGSGGNTIYF
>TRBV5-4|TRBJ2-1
CASSLELAGSTDEQFF
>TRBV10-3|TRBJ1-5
CAIKGRVGGQPQHF
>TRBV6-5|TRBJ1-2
CASSSSGARGYTF
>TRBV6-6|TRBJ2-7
CASSSTGVTYEQYF
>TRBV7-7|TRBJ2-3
CASSSDRADTQYF
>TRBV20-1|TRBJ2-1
CSAGKGGEQFF
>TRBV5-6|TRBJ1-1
CASSFGVGIATEAFF
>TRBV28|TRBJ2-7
CASSLSAGGQVEQYF
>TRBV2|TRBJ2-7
CASSDDRSSYEQYF
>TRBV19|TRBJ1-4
CASSISTVGKLFF
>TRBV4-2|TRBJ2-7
CASSRPGRDVARDRDPYEQYF